Below, 18 T cell receptor beta chains from the same sample are listed, as sequenced in a study of blood T cell repertoires in COVID-19 (dated by TCRdb to 2018 to 2020). Preparation of the library involved the immunoSEQ multiplex PCR assay. TCRdb took this table from immuneACCESS and kept in-frame rearrangements with V and J called. Such tables lack part of the clones; where checked against another copy, unresolved V genes explain under half of the gap, and the rest is unexplained. The sample has about 50,000 clones on record, more than 70% of them singletons. Roughly 6% of the sample belongs to the ten largest clones. Material: peripheral blood. These receptors were taken from a woman at least 80 years old with acute or convalescent COVID-19.

The chain couples TRBV6-5 to TRBJ2-7; tentatively, D is TRBD1 (6 bases). The CDR3 is 15 amino acids. V was clipped by 6 bases and J by 2 bases, with 17 bases between them. Germline V gene data show CDR1 as MNHEY and CDR2 as SVGAGI. CDR3 protein: CASSRGQRGTYEQYF. CDR3 DNA sequence: TGTGCCAGCAGCCGCGGACAGAGGGGCACCTACGAGCAGTACTTC.

This chain connects TRBV7-9 to TRBJ1-6; weak D call: TRBD1 (5 bases). The CDR3 has 13 amino acids. V was shortened by 5 bases and J by 9 bases, with 11 bases between the two germline ends. Germline values: CDR1 SEHNR, CDR2 FQNEAQ (reference sequence). The CDR3 nucleotides are TGTGCCAGCAGCACAACTCAGGGTTCACCCCTCCACTTT. This encodes CASSTTQGSPLHF. Together with reference TRBV7-9 and TRBJ1-6, the CDR3 gives the full variable domain: DTGVSQNPRHKITKRGQNVTFRCDPISEHNRLYWYRQTLGQGPEFLTYFQNEAQLEKSRLLSDRFSAERPKGSFSTLEIQRTEQGDSAMYLCASSTTQGSPLHFGNGTRLTVT.

This clone appeared a few times. V and J are TRBV6-1 and TRBJ1-1; 8 bases match TRBD1. Germline V gene data show CDR1 as MNHNS and CDR2 as SASEGT. The CDR3 consists of 14 residues. Losses at the gene ends were 2 bases for V and 4 bases for J; bases not matched to a gene: 3. The CDR3 bases are TGTGCCAGCAGTGAATCAGGGGGCATCACTGAAGCTTTCTTT. Amino acid sequence: CASSESGGITEAFF.

The chain links TRBV6-5 to TRBJ1-2, with 11 bases matching TRBD1. The V gene's germline CDR1 is MNHEY and CDR2 SVGAGI. The CDR3 is 14 amino acids. V shed 6 bases, J shed 3 bases, and the junction held 3 bases outside the gene matches. CDR3 protein: CASSWGQGDYGYTF. In DNA form, the CDR3 reads TGTGCCAGCAGCTGGGGACAGGGGGACTATGGCTACACCTTC.

The chain joins TRBV27 to TRBJ2-7, with 9 bases that match TRBD1. V dropped 0 bases and J dropped 2; count of bases not matched to a gene: 11. The CDR3 covers 18 residues. Germline V gene lookup returns CDR1 MNHEY and CDR2 SMNVEV (reference sequence). The CDR3 protein is CASSLSQRDRVIPYEQYF. The CDR3 nucleotides read TGTGCCAGCAGTTTATCCCAACGGGACAGGGTCATTCCCTACGAGCAGTACTTC.

This chain links TRBV28 with TRBJ1-2; tentative D call: TRBD1 (5 bases). Germline assignment: CDR1 MDHEN and CDR2 SYDVKM. This CDR3 has 11 residues. Trimming removed 5 bases at V and 4 bases at J, with 5 bases between. The CDR3 protein is CASSDSYGYTF. CDR3 DNA: TGTGCCAGCAGTGACAGCTATGGCTACACCTTC.

This clone was seen a handful of times. The V gene is TRBV18, the J gene TRBJ2-3, with 9 bases identical to TRBD2. The CDR3 contains 19 residues. V shed 0 bases, J shed 2 bases, and the junction held 12 bases outside the gene matches. CDR1 is KGHSH and CDR2 is LQKENI in the germline V gene. The CDR3 DNA follows: TGTGCCAGCTCACCACCATTTGGAAGGGCTAGCGGGGACACAGATACGCAGTATTTT. Amino acids: CASSPPFGRASGDTDTQYF.

V gene TRBV27 combines with J gene TRBJ2-5; possible D gene TRBD2, 6 bases. Germline-derived CDR1 and CDR2 are MNHEY and SMNVEV (reference sequence). This CDR3 region has 15 residues. Trimming removed 7 bases at V and 1 base at J, with 16 bases between. CDR3 in amino acids: CASKVAASVQETQYF. CDR3 DNA: TGTGCCAGCAAGGTTGCGGCTAGCGTCCAAGAGACCCAGTACTTC.

The V and J genes are TRBV19 and TRBJ1-6; no reliable D call. The length of the CDR3 is 14 residues. V lost 7 bases, J lost 7 bases, and 14 bases lay in between. Germline V gives CDR1 LNHDA, CDR2 SQIVND (reference sequence). The DNA of the CDR3 is TGTGCCAGTACTCAAGACACGACGAATTCACCCCTCCACTTT. Translation: CASTQDTTNSPLHF.

The V call is TRBV3-1 (or the pseudogene TRBV3-2), the J call TRBJ1-1, with D unclear. This CDR3 comprises 13 residues. Germline V gene sequence: CDR1 LGHDT, CDR2 YNNKEL (reference sequence). Trimming cost V 2 bases and J 1 base, with 5 bases left between them. The CDR3 DNA is TGTGCCAGCAGCCAACCAGAGAACACTGAAGCTTTCTTT. Translated, it gives CASSQPENTEAFF.

This chain links TRBV18 with TRBJ1-3, with a weak D call TRBD1 (5 bases). The germline V gene has CDR1 KGHSH and CDR2 LQKENI. This CDR3 is built from 13 residues. The V gene lost 3 bases and the J gene lost 5 bases, with 8 bases spanning the gap. The CDR3 region has the DNA TGTGCCAGCTCACCGGGGCCACGAAACACCATATATTTT. This translates into CASSPGPRNTIYF.

This clone has a single count. The chain recombines TRBV25-1 with TRBJ2-2; 8 bases are a match to TRBD1. CDR3 length: 17 residues. The junction had 12 bases not matched to a gene; V was cut back by 5 bases and J by 4 bases. The V gene's germline CDR1 is MGHDK and CDR2 SYGVNS. The CDR3 loop reads CASSQSGGPPGTGELFF. In DNA form, the CDR3 reads TGTGCCAGCAGTCAATCAGGGGGCCCGCCGGGCACCGGGGAGCTGTTTTTT.

The rearrangement uses TRBV7-3 and TRBJ1-1, with a tentative D call TRBD1 (6 bases). Germline V gene data show CDR1 as SGHTA and CDR2 as FQGTGA. The V gene lost 2 bases and the J gene lost 8 bases, with 18 bases spanning the gap. The CDR3 has 15 amino acids. CDR3 bases: TGTGCCAGCAGCTTACTGACCCAAGGGACAACCGAAGCTTTCTTT. Protein product: CASSLLTQGTTEAFF. Using reference TRBV7-3 and TRBJ1-1 for the parts outside the CDR3, the full variable domain is GAGVSQTPSNKVTEKGKYVELRCDPISGHTALYWYRQSLGQGPEFLIYFQGTGAADDSGLPNDRFFAVRPEGSVSTLKIQRTERGDSAVYLCASSLLTQGTTEAFFGQGTRLTVV.

The V gene is TRBV5-1, the J gene TRBJ1-1, with a possible D match to TRBD1 (5 bases). The CDR3 extends over 14 amino acids. In germline, CDR1 is SGHRS, CDR2 YFSETQ. V gave up 2 bases and J gave up 5 bases, with 13 bases separating them. The CDR3 DNA sequence: TGCGCCAGCAGCTTATCGGGCAGGGTGACTGAAGCTTTCTTT. Protein sequence: CASSLSGRVTEAFF.

The table lists this clone with a count of one. This chain links TRBV7-6 with TRBJ1-4; 9 bases agree with TRBD1. This CDR3 comprises 15 residues. J gave up 8 bases and V 5 bases, and 9 bases lay outside the gene matches. Germline V gene sequence: CDR1 SGHVS, CDR2 FNYEAQ. The CDR3, as DNA: TGTGCCAGCAGCACCAGACAGGGGGAAGGGGAAAAACTGTTTTTT. It yields the protein CASSTRQGEGEKLFF. The entire variable domain, with the rest obtained from reference TRBV7-6 and TRBJ1-4, is as follows: GAGVSQSPRYKVTKRGQDVALRCDPISGHVSLYWYRQALGQGPEFLTYFNYEAQQDKSGLPNDRFSAERPEGSISTLTIQRTEQRDSAMYRCASSTRQGEGEKLFFGSGTQLSVL.

V gene TRBV25-1 combines with J gene TRBJ1-5; a weak D match, TRBD1 (5 bases). The germline V gene has CDR1 MGHDK and CDR2 SYGVNS. V shed 5 bases and J shed 2 bases, with 10 bases lying between them. CDR3 length: 14 residues. In DNA, the CDR3 is TGTGCCAGCAGTAAAGACAGATGCAATCAGCCCCAGCATTTT. Residues: CASSKDRCNQPQHF.

The chain combines TRBV20-1 with TRBJ2-2; no definite D call. The CDR3 runs 13 residues. Germline CDR1 and CDR2: DFQATT and SNEGSKA (reference sequence). V dropped 3 bases and J dropped 0 bases, with 5 bases sitting between them. CDR3 coding DNA: TGCAGTGCTAGTCAGACGAACACCGGGGAGCTGTTTTTT. Translation: CSASQTNTGELFF.

The V call is TRBV5-1, the J call TRBJ2-1, with 10 bases aligning to TRBD1. With V trimmed by 0 bases and J by 7 bases, 4 bases remained unmatched. Germline lookup yields CDR1 SGHRS and CDR2 YFSETQ. This CDR3 spans 15 amino acids. CDR3 loop: CASSLGQGALNEQFF. The CDR3 DNA sequence: TGCGCCAGCAGCTTGGGACAGGGGGCATTGAATGAGCAGTTCTTC.